Given below is one T cell receptor (beta chain) in context. CDR1 and CDR2 (germline): SGHNT, YYREEE (reference sequence). The J segment lost 8 bases and the V segment lost 0 bases, leaving 9 bases of the junction unmatched. This CDR3 region has 18 residues. Here immunoSEQ multiplex PCR was the method, and the copy in TCRdb shows in-frame clones only, minus some. The repertoire holds about 260,000 clones, with 75% to 95% as singletons. The sample is drawn from a study of blood T cell repertoires in COVID-19. The overall study: Sites across the United States, Italy and Spain contributed samples from acute and convalescent COVID-19.

Sequenced: peripheral blood. V and J are TRBV5-4 and TRBJ2-1; 15 positions agree with TRBD2. The source of this sequence is a person aged 18 to 30 with COVID-19, enrolled during active disease. CDR3 amino acids: CASSLGTSGRALTDEQFF. CDR3 coding DNA: TGTGCCAGCAGCTTGGGGACTAGCGGGAGGGCCTTAACCGATGAGCAGTTCTTC.